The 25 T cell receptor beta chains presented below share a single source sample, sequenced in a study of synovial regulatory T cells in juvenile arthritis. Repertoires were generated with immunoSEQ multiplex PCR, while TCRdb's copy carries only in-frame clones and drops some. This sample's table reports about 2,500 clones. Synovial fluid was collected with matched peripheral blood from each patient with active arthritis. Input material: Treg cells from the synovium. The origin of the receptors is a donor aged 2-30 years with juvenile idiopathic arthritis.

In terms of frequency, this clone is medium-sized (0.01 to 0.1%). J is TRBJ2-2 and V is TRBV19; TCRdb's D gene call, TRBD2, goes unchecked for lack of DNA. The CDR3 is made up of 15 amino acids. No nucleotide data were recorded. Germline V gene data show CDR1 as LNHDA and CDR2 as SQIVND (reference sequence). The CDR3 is CASSMIAGKAGELFF. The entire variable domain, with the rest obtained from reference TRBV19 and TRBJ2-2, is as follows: DGGITQSPKYLFRKEGQNVTLSCEQNLNHDAMYWYRQDPGQGLRLIYYSQIVNDFQKGDIAEGYSVSREKKESFPLTVTSAQKNPTAFYLCASSMIAGKAGELFFGEGSRLTVL.

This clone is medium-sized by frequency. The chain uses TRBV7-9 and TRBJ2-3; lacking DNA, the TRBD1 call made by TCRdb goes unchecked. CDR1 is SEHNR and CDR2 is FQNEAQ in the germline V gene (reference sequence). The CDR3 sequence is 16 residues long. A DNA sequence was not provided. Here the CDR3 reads CASRKLPETGGDTQYF.

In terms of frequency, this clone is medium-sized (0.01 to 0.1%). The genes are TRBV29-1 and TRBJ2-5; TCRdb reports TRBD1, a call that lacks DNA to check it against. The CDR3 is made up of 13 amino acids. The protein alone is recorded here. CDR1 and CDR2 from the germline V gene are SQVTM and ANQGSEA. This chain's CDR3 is CSFTRTDQETQYF.

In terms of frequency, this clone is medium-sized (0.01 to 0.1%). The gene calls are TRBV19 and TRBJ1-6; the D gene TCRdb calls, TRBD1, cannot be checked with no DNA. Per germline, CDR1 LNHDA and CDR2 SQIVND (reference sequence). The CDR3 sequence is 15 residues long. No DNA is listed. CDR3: CASSADRGSNSPLHF.

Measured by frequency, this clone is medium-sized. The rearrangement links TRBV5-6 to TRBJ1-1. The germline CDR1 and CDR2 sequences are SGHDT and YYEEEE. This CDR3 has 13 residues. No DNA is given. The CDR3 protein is CASWRRIGTEAFF.

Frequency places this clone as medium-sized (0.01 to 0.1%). The CDR3 here is CASSVEYNQPQHF. The chain is built from TRBV2 and TRBJ1-5. The CDR3 runs 13 residues. No DNA has been recorded. Germline lookup yields CDR1 SNHLY and CDR2 FYNNEI.

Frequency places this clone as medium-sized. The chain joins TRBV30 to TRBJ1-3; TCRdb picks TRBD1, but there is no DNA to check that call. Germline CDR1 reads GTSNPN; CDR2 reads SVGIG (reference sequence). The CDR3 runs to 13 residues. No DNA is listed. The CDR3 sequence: CAWTRGTGNTIYF.

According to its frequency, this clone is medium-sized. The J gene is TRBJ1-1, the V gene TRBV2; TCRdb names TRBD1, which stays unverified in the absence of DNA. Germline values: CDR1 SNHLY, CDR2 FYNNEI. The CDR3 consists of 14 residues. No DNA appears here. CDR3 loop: CANRQGAMSTEAFF.

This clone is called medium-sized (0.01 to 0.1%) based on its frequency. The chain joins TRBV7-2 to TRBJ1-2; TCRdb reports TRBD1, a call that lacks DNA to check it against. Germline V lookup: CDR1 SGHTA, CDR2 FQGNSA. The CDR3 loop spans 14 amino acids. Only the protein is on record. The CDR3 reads CASSLSTDYYGYTF. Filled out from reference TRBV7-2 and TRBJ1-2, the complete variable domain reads GAGVSQSPSNKVTEKGKDVELRCDPISGHTALYWYRQSLGQGLEFLIYFQGNSAPDKSGLPSDRFSAERTGGSVSTLTIQRTQQEDSAVYLCASSLSTDYYGYTFGSGTRLTVV.

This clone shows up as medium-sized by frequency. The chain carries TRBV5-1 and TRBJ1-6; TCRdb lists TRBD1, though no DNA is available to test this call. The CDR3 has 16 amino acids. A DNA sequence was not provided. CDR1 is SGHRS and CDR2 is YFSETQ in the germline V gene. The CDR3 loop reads CASSSGDSSYNSPLHF.

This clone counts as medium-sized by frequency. CDR3 protein: CASSTGVTEAFF. The chain has TRBV2 and TRBJ1-1; there is no DNA to check the TCRdb D call of TRBD1. The CDR3 runs to 12 residues. The coding DNA is unavailable. Looked up from germline, CDR1 is SNHLY and CDR2 is FYNNEI.

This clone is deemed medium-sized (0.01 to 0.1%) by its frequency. CDR3 residues: CASSAYGTQYF. The chain uses TRBV2 and TRBJ2-5; TCRdb indicates TRBD2, and absent DNA this call remains unverified. CDR1 is SNHLY and CDR2 is FYNNEI in the germline V gene. The CDR3 consists of 11 residues. The nucleotide record is missing.

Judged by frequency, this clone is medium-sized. This CDR3 reads CASSDEWGDTQYF. The gene calls are TRBV6-4 and TRBJ2-3. This CDR3 is built from 13 residues. There is no recorded DNA. Germline CDR1 is MRHNA and CDR2 is SNTAGT.

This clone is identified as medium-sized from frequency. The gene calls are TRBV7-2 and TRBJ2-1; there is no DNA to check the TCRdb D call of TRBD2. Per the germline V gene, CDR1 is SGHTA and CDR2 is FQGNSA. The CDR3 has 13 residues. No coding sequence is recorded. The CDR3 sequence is CASSFDYPWGQFF.

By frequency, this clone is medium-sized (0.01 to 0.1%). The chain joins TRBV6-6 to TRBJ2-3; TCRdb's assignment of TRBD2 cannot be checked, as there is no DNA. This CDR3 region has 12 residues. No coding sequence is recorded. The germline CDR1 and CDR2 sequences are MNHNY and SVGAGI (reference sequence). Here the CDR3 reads CASSSAEDTQYF.

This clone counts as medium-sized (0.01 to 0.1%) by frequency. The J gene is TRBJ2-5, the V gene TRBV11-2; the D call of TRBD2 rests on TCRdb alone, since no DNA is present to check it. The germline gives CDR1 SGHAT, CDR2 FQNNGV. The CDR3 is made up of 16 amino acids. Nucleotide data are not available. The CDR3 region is CASSPSPSGRRETQYF.

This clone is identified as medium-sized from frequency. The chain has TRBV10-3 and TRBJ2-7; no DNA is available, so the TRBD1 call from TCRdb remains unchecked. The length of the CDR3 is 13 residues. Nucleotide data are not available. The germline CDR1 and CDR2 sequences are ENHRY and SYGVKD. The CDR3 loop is CAISETNSYEQYF.

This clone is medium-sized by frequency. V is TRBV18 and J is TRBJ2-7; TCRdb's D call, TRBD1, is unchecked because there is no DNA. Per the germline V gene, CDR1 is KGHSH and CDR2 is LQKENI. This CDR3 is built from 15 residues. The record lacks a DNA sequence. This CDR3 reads CASSSGTGDLYEQYF.

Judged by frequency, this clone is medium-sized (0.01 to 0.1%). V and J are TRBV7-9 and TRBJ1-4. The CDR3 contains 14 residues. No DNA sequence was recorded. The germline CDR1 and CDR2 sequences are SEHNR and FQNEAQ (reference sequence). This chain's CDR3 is CASSLGGELEKLFF.

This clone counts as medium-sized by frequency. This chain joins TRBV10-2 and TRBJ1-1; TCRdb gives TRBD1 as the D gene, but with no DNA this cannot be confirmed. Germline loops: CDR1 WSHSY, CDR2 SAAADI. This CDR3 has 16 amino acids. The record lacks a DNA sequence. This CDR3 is CASSEGRGQGVTEAFF.

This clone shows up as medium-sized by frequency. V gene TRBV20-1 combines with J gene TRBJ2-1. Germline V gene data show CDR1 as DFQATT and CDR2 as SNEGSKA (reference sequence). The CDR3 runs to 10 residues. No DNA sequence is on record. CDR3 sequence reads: CSARYNEQFF.

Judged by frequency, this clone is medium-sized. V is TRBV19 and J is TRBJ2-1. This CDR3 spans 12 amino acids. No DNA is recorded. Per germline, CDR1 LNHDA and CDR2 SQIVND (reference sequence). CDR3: CASSYGYSEQFF.

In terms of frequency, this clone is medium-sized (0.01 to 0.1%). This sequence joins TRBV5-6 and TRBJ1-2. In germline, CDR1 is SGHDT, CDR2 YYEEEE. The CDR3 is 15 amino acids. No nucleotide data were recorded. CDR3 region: CASSLTPDAYYGYTF.

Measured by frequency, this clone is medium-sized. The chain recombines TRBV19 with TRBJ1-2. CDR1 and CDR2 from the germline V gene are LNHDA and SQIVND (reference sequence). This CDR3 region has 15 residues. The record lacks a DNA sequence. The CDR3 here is CASSLSGTLNYGYTF.

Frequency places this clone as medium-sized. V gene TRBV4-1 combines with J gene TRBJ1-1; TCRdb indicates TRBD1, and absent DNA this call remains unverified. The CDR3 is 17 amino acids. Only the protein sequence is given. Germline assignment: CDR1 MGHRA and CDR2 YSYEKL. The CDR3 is CASSQTSGFHMNTEAFF.